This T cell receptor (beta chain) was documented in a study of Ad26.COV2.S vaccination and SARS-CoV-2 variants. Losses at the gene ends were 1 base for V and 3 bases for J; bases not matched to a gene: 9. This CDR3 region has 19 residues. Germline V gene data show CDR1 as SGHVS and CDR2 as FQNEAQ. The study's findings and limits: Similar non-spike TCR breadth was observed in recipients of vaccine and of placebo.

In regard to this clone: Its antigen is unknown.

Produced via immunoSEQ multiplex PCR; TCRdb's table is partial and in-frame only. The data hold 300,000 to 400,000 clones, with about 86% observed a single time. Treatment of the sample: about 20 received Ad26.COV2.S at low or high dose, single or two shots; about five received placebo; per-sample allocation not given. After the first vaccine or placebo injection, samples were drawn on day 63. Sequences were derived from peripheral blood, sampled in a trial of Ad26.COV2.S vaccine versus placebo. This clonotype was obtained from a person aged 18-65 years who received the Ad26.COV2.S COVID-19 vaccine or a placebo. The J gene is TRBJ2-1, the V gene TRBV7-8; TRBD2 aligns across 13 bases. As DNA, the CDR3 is TGTGCCAGCAGCTTAGAGTCGACTAGCGGGGGGTCCATCTACAATGAGCAGTTCTTC. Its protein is CASSLESTSGGSIYNEQFF.